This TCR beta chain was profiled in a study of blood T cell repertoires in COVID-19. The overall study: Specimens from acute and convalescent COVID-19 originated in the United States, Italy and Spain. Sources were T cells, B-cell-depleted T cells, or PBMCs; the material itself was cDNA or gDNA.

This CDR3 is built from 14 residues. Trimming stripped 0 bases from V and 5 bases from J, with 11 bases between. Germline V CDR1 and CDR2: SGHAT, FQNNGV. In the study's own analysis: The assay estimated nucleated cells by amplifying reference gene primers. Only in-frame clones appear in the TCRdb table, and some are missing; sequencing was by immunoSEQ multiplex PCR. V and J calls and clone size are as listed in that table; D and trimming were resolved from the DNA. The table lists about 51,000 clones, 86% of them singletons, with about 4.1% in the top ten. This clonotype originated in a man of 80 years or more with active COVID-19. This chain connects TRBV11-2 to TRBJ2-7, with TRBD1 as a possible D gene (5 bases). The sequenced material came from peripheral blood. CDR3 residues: CASSLDTTVNEQYF. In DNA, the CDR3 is TGTGCCAGCAGCTTAGACACGACAGTGAACGAGCAGTACTTC.